A single count supports the clone carrying this T cell receptor (beta chain). The antigen remains undetermined. The sample belongs to a study of T cell responses to AZD1222 COVID-19 vaccine. Assay used: immunoSEQ multiplex PCR; TCRdb lists only in-frame clones, some missing. The sample yields 140,000 or so clones, 90% to 95% seen once. V lost 4 bases, J lost 10 bases, and 8 bases lay in between. The length of the CDR3 is 11 residues. Germline CDR1 and CDR2: MNHEY and SVGAGI. The study's findings and limits: In all cases, repertoires were sampled only after the peak T cell response.

The specimen was peripheral blood, collected on day 0 of AZD1222 vaccination. V is TRBV6-5 and J is TRBJ2-1; no definite D call. The sequence was obtained from an adult in good health. The CDR3 nucleotides are TGTGCCAGCAGTTTAGATCTAGAGCAGTTCTTC. Amino acids: CASSLDLEQFF.